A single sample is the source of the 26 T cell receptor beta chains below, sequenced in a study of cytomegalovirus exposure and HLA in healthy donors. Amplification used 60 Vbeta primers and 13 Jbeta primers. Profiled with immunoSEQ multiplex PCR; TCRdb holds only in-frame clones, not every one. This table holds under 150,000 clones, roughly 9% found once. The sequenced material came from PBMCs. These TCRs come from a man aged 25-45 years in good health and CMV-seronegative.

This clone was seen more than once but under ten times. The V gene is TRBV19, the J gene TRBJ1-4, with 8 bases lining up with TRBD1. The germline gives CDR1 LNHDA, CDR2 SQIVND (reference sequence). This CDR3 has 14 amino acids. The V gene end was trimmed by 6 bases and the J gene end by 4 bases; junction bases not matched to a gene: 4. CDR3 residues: CASSSQGVNEKLFF. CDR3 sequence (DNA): TGTGCCAGTAGCTCACAGGGGGTTAATGAAAAACTGTTTTTT.

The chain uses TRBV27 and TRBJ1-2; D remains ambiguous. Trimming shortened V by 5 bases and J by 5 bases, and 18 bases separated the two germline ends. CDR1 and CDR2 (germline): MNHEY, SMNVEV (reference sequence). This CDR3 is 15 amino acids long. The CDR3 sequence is CASSLREGLGYGYTF. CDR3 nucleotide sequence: TGTGCCAGCAGTCTCCGAGAGGGCTTGGGATATGGCTACACCTTC.

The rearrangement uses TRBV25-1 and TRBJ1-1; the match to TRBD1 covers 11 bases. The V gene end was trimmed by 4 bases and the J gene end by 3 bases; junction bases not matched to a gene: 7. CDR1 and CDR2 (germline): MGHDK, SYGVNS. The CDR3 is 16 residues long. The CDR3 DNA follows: TGTGCCAGCAGTGGGAGGACAGGGGGCTTGTACACTGAAGCTTTCTTT. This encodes CASSGRTGGLYTEAFF.

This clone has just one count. CDR3 in DNA: TGTGCCAGCAGCTCCGCCGGGACAGGGGGCGAAAAACTGTTTTTT. This encodes CASSSAGTGGEKLFF. The rearrangement joins TRBV11-2 to TRBJ1-4; 12 nucleotides align to TRBD1. V was pared by 4 bases and J by 8 bases, with 5 bases of the junction left unmatched. CDR3 size: 15 residues. From germline, CDR1 is SGHAT and CDR2 FQNNGV.

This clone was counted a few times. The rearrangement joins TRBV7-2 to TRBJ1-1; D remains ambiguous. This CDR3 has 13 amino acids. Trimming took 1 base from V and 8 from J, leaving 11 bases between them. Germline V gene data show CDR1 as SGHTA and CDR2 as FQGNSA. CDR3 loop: CASSLEAVGEAFF. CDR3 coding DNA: TGTGCCAGCAGCTTAGAAGCGGTGGGGGAAGCTTTCTTT.

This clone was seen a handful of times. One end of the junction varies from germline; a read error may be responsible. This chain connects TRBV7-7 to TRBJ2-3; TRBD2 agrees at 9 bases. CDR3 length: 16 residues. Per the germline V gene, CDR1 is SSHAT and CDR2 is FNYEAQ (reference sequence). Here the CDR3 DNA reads TGTGCTAGCAGCCCCGGGGTAGCGGGAGCCCGAGATACGCAGTATTTT. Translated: CASSPGVAGARDTQYF.

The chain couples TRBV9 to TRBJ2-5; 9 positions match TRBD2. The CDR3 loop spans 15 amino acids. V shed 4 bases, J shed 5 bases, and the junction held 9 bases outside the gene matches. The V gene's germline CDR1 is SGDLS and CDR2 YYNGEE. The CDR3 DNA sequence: TGTGCCAGCAGCCCCGTAGCGGGGGCTGGGGAGACCCAGTACTTC. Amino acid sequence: CASSPVAGAGETQYF.

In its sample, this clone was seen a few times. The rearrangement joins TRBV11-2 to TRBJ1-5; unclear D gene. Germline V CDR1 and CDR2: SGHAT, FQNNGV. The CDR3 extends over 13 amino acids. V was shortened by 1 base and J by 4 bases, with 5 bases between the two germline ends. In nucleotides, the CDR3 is TGTGCCAGCAGCTTAGCCCCGAATCAGCCCCAGCATTTT. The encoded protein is CASSLAPNQPQHF.

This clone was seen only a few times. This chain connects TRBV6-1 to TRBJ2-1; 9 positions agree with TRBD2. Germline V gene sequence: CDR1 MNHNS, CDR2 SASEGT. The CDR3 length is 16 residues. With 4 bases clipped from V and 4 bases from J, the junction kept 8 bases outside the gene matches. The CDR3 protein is CASSGRLAGKYNEQFF. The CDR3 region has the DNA TGTGCCAGCAGTGGGAGGCTAGCGGGGAAATACAATGAGCAGTTCTTC.

The CDR3 DNA is TGCGCCAGCAGCTTCGGGACTAGCGGGGGCGCTAGCACAGATACGCAGTATTTT. Protein: CASSFGTSGGASTDTQYF. V is TRBV5-1 and J is TRBJ2-3, with 14 bases aligning to TRBD2. The V gene's germline CDR1 is SGHRS and CDR2 YFSETQ. The V gene end was trimmed by 2 bases and the J gene end by 0 bases; junction bases not matched to a gene: 5. The length of the CDR3 is 18 residues.

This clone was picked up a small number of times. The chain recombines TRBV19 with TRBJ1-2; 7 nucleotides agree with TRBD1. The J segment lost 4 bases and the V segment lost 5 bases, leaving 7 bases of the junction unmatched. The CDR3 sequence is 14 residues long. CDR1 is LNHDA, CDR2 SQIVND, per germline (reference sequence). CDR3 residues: CASSVQWDSYGYTF. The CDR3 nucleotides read TGTGCCAGTAGTGTACAGTGGGACAGCTATGGCTACACCTTC.

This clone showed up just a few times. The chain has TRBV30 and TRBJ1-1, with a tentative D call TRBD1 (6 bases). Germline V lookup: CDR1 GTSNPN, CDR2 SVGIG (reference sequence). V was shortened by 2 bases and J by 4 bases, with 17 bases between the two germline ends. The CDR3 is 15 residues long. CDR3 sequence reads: CAWSLTGSRSTEAFF. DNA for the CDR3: TGTGCCTGGAGTCTTACAGGGTCGAGGAGCACTGAAGCTTTCTTT.

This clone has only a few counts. CDR3 in amino acids: CASSPLLTGGTEAFF. The CDR3 nucleotides read TGTGCCAGCAGTCCCCTATTGACGGGGGGGACTGAAGCTTTCTTT. The J gene is TRBJ1-1, the V gene TRBV27; TRBD1 might be the D (5 bases). This CDR3 region has 15 residues. V lost 5 bases, J lost 5 bases, and 18 bases lay in between. Per the germline V gene, CDR1 is MNHEY and CDR2 is SMNVEV (reference sequence).

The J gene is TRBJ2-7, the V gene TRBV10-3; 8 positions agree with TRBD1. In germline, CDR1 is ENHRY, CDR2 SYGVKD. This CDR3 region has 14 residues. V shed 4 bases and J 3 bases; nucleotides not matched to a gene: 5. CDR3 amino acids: CAISGSGQVYEQYF. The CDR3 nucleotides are TGTGCCATCAGTGGTTCGGGACAGGTCTACGAGCAGTACTTC.

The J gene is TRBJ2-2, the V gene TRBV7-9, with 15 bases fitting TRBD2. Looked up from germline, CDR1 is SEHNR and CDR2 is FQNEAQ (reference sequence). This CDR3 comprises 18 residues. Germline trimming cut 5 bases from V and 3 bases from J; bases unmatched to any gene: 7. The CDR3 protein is CASSIPGLAGGYTGELFF. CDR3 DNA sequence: TGTGCCAGCAGCATACCGGGACTAGCGGGAGGATACACCGGGGAGCTGTTTTTT.

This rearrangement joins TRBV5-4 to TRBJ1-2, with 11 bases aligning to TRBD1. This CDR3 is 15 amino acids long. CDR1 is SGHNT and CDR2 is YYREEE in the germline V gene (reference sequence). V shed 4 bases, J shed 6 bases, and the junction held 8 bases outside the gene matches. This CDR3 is CASSRTGTGGHGYTF. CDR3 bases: TGTGCCAGCAGCCGCACCGGGACAGGGGGTCATGGCTACACCTTC.

CDR3 in DNA: TGTGCCAGCAGCACCCTAAACAGGGATGCTGAAGCTTTCTTT. Translation: CASSTLNRDAEAFF. The genes are TRBV5-6 and TRBJ1-1; the D gene is possibly TRBD1 (6 bases). This CDR3 has 14 residues. V was cut by 4 bases and J by 6 bases, with 16 bases left in between. CDR1 is SGHDT and CDR2 is YYEEEE in the germline V gene. Filled out from reference TRBV5-6 and TRBJ1-1, the complete variable domain reads DAGVTQSPTHLIKTRGQQVTLRCSPKSGHDTVSWYQQALGQGPQFIFQYYEEEERQRGNFPDRFSGHQFPNYSSELNVNALLLGDSALYLCASSTLNRDAEAFFGQGTRLTVV.

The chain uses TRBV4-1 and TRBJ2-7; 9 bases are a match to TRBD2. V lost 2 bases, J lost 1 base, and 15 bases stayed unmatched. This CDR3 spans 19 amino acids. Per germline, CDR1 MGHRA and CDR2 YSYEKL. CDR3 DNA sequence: TGCGCCAGCAGCCAACCGATTCTTAGCGGGAGAGGCTTGTCCTACGAGCAGTACTTC. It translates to CASSQPILSGRGLSYEQYF.

The CDR3 coding sequence is TGCGCCAGCAGCCAGGGGACAGGGGGGGATCAGCCCCAGCATTTT. Protein: CASSQGTGGDQPQHF. J is TRBJ1-5 and V is TRBV4-3; 11 bases line up with TRBD1. The germline CDR1 and CDR2 sequences are LGHNA and YSLEER. The J segment lost 5 bases and the V segment lost 3 bases, leaving 3 bases of the junction unmatched. CDR3 size: 15 residues.

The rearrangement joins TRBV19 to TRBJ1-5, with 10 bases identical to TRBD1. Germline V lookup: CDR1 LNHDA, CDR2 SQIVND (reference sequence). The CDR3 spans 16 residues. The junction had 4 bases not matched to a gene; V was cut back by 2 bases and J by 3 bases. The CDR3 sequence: CASSIWGQGPNQPQHF. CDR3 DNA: TGTGCCAGTAGTATATGGGGACAGGGGCCCAATCAGCCCCAGCATTTT.

CDR3 region: CASSLMGQAPYGYTF. The CDR3 DNA follows: TGTGCCAGCAGTCTAATGGGACAGGCCCCCTATGGCTACACCTTC. The chain employs TRBV28 and TRBJ1-2, with 8 bases identical to TRBD1. CDR3 size: 15 residues. CDR1 is MDHEN, CDR2 SYDVKM, per germline. Unmatched junction bases numbered 9, after V lost 5 bases and J lost 4 bases.

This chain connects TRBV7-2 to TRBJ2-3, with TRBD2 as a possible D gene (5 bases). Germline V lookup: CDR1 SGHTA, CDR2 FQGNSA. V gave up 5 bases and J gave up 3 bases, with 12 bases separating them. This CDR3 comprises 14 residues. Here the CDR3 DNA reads TGTGCCAGCAGCGCCGGAGGTTCGACAGATACGCAGTATTTT. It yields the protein CASSAGGSTDTQYF.

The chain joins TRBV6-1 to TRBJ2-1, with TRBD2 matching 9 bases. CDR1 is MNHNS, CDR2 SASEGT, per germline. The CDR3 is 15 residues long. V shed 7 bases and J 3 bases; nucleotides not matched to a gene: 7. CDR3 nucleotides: TGTGCCAGCATCCTGACTAGCGGATTCTACAATGAGCAGTTCTTC. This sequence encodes CASILTSGFYNEQFF.

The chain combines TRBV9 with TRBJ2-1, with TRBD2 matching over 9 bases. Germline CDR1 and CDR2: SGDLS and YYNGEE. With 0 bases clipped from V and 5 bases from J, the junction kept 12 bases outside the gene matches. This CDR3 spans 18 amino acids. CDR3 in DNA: TGTGCCAGCAGCGTAGCTTTAATTGGGCGGGAGGGACACAATGAGCAGTTCTTC. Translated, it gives CASSVALIGREGHNEQFF.

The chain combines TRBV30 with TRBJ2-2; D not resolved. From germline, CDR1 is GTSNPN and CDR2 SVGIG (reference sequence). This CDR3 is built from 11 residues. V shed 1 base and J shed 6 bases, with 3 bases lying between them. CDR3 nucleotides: TGTGCCTGGAGTGACTCCGGGGAGCTGTTTTTT. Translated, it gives CAWSDSGELFF.

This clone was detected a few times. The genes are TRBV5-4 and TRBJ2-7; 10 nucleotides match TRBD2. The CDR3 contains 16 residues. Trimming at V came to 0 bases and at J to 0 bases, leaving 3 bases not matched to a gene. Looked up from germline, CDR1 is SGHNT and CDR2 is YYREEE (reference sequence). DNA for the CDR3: TGTGCCAGCAGCTTGGCACTAGCGGGGACCTCCTACGAGCAGTACTTC. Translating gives CASSLALAGTSYEQYF.